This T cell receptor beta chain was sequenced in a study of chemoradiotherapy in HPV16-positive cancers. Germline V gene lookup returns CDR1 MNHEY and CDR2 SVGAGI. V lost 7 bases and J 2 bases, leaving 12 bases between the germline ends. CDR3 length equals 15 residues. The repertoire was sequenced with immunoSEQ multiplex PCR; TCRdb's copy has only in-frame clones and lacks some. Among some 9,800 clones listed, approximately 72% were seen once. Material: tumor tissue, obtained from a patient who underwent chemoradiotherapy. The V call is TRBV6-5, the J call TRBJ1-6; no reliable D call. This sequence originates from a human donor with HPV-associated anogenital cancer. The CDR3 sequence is CASTVQLAYNSPLHF. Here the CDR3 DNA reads TGTGCCAGCACCGTCCAGCTAGCCTATAATTCACCCCTCCACTTT.